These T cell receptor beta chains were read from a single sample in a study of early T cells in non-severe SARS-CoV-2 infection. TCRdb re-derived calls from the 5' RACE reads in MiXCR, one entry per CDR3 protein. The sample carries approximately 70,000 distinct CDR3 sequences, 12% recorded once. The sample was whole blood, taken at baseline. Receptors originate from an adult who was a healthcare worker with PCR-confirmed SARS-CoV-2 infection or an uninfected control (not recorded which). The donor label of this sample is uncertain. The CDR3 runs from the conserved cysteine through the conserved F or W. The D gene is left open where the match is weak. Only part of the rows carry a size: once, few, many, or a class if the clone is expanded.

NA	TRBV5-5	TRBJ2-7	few	TGTGCCAGCAGCTTGAACCACCTGAGGGAGCAGTACTTC	CASSLNHLREQYF
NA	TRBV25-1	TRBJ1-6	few	TGTGCCAGCAGTGAGGGGGTTCGGGGAACCCTCCACTTT	CASSEGVRGTLHF
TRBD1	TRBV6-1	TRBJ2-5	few	TGTGCCAGCAGTGAAGCCCGAGGGGGCGAGGAGACCCAGTACTTC	CASSEARGGEETQYF
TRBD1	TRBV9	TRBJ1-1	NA	TGTGCCAGCAGCGCCAACAGGGGCAACACTGAAGCTTTCTTT	CASSANRGNTEAFF
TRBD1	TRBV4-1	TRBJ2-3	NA	TGCGCCAGCAGCCAGAGACAGGGAAGGGGGACAGATACGCAGTATTTT	CASSQRQGRGTDTQYF
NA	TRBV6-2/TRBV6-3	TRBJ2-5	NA	TGTGCCAGCAGTTACGTCGCGGAAATCAAAGAGACCCAGTACTTC	CASSYVAEIKETQYF
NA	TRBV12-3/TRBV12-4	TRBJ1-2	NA	TGTGCCAGCAGCTCGTCCTCGCCGCGTGGCTACACCTTC	CASSSSSPRGYTF
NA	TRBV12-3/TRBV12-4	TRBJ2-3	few	TGTGCCAGCAGTTTCCGGCGGTACACAGATACGCAGTATTTT	CASSFRRYTDTQYF
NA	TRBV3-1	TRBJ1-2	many	TGTGCCAGCAGCCAACAACAGGTTACCTATGGCTACACCTTC	CASSQQQVTYGYTF
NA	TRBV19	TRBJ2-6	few	TGTGCCAGTAGTATAGGAAACTCTGGGGCCAACGTCCTGACTTTC	CASSIGNSGANVLTF
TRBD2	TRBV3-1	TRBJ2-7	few	TGTGCCAGCAGCCCTGGGACTAGCGGGATCTACGAGCAGTACTTC	CASSPGTSGIYEQYF
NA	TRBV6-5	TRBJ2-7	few	TGTGCCAGCAGTCGACACCCTCCCCCCACCTCCTACGAGCAGTACTTC	CASSRHPPPTSYEQYF
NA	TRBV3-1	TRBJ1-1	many	TGTGCCAGCAGCTCACAGGGCATCGGGAACACTGAAGCTTTCTTT	CASSSQGIGNTEAFF
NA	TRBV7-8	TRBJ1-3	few	TGTGCCAGCAGATTCAGCTCTGGAAACACCATATATTTT	CASRFSSGNTIYF
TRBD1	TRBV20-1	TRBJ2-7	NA	TGCAGTGCACGGGACAGGGTATTCTCCTACGAGCAGTACTTC	CSARDRVFSYEQYF
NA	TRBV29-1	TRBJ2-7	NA	TGCAGCGTTGAGGACCTCGCCGAGCAGTACTTC	CSVEDLAEQYF